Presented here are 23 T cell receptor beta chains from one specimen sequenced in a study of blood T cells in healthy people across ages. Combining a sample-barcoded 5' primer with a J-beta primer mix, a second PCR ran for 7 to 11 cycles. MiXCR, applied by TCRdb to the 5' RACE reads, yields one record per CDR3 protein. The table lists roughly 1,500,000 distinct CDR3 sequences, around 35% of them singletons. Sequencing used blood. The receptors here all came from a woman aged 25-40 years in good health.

The DNA for the CDR3 is TGCAGTGCTGTCGGCCGGATCTATGGCTACACCTTC. It is translated as CSAVGRIYGYTF. The genes are TRBV20-1 and TRBJ1-2; D call uncertain. The CDR3 covers 12 residues. V lost 5 bases, J lost 4 bases, and 11 bases lay in between. Germline loops: CDR1 DFQATT, CDR2 SNEGSKA (reference sequence).

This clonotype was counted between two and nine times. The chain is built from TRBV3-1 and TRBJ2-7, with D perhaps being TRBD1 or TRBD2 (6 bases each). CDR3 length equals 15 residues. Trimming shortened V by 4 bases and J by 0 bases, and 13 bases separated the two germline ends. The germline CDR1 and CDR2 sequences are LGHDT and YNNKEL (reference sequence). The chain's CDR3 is CASSPGGGDSYEQYF. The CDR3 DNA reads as TGTGCCAGCAGCCCCGGAGGGGGAGACTCCTACGAGCAGTACTTC.

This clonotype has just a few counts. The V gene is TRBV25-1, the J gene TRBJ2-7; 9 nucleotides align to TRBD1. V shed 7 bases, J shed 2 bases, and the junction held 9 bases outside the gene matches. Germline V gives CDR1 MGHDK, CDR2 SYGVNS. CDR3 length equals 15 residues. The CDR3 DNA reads TGTGCCAGCACTAAACCGGGACAGGGTACCTACGAGCAGTACTTC. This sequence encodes CASTKPGQGTYEQYF.

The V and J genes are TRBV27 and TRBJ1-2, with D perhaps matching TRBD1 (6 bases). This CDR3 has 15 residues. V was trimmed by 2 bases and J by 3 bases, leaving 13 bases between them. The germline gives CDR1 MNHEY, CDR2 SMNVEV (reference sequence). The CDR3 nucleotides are TGTGCCAGCAGTTTAGTCGGGGGCCACGACTATGGCTACACCTTC. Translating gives CASSLVGGHDYGYTF.

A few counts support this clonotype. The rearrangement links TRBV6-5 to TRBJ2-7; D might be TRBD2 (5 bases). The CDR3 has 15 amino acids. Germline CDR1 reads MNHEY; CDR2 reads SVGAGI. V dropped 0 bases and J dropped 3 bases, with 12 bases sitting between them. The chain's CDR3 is CASSYSTERHYEQYF. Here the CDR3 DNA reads TGTGCCAGCAGTTACTCGACCGAGCGGCACTACGAGCAGTACTTC.

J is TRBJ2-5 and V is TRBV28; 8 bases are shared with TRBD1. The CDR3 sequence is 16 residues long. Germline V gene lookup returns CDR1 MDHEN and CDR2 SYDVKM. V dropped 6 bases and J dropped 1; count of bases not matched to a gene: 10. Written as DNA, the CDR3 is TGTGCCAGCAGCTCAACTAGGGGGACAGGCCAAGAGACCCAGTACTTC. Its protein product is CASSSTRGTGQETQYF. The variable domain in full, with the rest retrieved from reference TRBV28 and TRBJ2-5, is DVKVTQSSRYLVKRTGEKVFLECVQDMDHENMFWYRQDPGLGLRLIYFSYDVKMKEKGDIPEGYSVSREKKERFSLILESASTNQTSMYLCASSSTRGTGQETQYFGPGTRLLVL.

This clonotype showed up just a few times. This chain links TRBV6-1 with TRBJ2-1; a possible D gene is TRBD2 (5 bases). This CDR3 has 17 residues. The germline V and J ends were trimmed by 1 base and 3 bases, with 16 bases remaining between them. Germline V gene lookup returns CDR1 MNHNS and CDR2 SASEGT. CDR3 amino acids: CASSEGPLAADYNEQFF. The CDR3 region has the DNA TGTGCCAGCAGTGAAGGTCCCCTAGCAGCGGACTACAATGAGCAGTTCTTC.

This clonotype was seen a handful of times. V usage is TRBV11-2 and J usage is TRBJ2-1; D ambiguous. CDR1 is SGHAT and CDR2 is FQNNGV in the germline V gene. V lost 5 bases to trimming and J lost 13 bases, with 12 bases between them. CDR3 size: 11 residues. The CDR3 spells CASSPLDLQFF. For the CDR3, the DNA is TGTGCCAGCAGCCCTCTAGATCTTCAGTTCTTC.

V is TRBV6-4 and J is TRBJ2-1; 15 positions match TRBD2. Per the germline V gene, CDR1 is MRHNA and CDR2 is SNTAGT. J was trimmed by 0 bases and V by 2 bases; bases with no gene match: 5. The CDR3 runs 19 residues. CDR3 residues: CASSDPGLAGGNSYNEQFF. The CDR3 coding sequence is TGTGCCAGCAGTGACCCGGGACTAGCGGGAGGTAACTCCTACAATGAGCAGTTCTTC.

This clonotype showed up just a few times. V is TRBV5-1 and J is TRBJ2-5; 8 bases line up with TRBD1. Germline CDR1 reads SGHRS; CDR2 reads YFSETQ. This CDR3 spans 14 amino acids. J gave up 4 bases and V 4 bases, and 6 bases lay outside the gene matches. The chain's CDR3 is CASSRTQGAETQYF. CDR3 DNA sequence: TGCGCCAGCAGCCGGACTCAGGGGGCAGAGACCCAGTACTTC.

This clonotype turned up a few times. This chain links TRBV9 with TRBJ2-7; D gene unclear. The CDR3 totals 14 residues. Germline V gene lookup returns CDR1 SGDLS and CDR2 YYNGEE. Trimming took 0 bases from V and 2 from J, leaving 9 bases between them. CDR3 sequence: CASSVDSETYEQYF. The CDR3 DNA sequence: TGTGCCAGCAGCGTAGATTCGGAGACCTACGAGCAGTACTTC.

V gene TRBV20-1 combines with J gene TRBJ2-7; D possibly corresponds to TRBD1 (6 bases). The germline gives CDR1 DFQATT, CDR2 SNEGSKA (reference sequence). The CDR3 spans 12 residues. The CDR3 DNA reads TGCAGCCTTTCCTTACAGGGATACGAGCAGTACTTC. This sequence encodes CSLSLQGYEQYF.

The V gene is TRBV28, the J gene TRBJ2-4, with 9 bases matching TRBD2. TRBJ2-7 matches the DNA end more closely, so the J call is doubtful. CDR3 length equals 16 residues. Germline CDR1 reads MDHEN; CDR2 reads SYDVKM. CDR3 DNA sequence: TGTGCCAGCAGTTTATCAGGCGGGAGGGCCCACTACGAGCAGTACTTC. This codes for CASSLSGGRAHYEQYF.

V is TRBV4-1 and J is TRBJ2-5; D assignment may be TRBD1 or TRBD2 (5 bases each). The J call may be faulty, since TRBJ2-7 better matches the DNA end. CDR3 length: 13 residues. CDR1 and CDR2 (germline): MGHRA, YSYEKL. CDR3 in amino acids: CASSREEGYEQYF. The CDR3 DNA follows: TGCGCCAGCAGCCGAGAAGAGGGGTACGAGCAGTACTTC.

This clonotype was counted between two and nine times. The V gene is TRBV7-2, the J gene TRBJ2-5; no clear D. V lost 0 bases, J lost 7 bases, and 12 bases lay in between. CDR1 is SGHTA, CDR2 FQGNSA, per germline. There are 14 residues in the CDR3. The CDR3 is CASSLAPAKGTQYF. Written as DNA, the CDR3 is TGTGCCAGCAGCTTAGCGCCTGCAAAAGGGACCCAGTACTTC.

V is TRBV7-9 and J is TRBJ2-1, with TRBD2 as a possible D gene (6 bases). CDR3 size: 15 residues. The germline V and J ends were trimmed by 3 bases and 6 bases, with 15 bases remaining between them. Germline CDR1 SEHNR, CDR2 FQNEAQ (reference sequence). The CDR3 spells CASSLGDLDFNEQFF. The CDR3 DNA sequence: TGTGCCAGCAGCTTGGGGGACTTAGATTTCAATGAGCAGTTCTTC.

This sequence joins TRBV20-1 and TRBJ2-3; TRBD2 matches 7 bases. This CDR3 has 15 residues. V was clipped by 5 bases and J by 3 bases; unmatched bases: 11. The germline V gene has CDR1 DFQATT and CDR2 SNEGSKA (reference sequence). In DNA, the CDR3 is TGCAGTGCTGGAGGACTAGGAGCGAGAACAGATACGCAGTATTTT. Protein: CSAGGLGARTDTQYF.

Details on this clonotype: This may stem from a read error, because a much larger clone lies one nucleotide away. The CDR3 loop reads CASSPSEFETQFF. CDR3 nucleotide sequence: TGTGCCAGCTCCCCTTCCGAGTTCGAGACCCAGTTCTTC. This sequence joins TRBV6-6 and TRBJ2-1; D ambiguous. Germline V gene lookup returns CDR1 MNHNY and CDR2 SVGAGI (reference sequence). The V and J ends lost 8 bases and 13 bases respectively, with 21 bases between them. The CDR3 is 13 amino acids.

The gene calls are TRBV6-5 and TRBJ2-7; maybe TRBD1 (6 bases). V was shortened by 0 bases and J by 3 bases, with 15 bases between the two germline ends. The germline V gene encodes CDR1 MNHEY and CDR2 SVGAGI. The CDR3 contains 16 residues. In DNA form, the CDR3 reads TGTGCCAGCAGTTACTCATCGCAGGGGTCGATCTACGAGCAGTACTTC. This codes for CASSYSSQGSIYEQYF.

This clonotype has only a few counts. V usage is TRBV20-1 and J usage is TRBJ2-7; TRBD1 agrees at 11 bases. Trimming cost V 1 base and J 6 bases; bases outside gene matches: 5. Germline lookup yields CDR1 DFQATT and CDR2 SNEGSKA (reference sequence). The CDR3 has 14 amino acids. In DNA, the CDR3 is TGCAGTGCTAGAGGCGGACAGGGGGCCATCGAGCAGTACTTC. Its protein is CSARGGQGAIEQYF.

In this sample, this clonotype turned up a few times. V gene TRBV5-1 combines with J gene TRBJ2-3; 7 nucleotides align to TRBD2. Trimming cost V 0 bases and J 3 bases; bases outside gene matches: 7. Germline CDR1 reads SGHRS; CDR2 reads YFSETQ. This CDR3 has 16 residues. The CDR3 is CASSLVGGGRTDTQYF. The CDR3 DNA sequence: TGCGCCAGCAGCTTGGTCGGCGGGGGAAGAACAGATACGCAGTATTTT.

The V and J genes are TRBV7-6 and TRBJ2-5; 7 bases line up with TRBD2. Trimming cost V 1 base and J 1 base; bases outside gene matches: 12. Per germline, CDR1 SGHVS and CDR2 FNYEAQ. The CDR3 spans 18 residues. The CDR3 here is CASSLGSRLAASQETQYF. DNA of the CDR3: TGTGCCAGCAGCTTAGGTTCCCGGCTAGCGGCATCCCAAGAGACCCAGTACTTC.

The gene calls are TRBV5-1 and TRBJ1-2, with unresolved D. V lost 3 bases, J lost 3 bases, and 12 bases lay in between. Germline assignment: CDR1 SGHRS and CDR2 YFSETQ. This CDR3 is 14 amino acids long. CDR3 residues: CASSSLDGDYGYTF. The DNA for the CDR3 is TGCGCCAGCAGCTCGCTAGACGGTGACTATGGCTACACCTTC.